This paragraph covers one T cell receptor (beta chain) sequence. The sample belongs to a study of blood T cell repertoires in COVID-19. At the level of the study: Sample material is recorded as cDNA or gDNA derived from T cells, B-cell-depleted T cells, or PBMCs.

As handled by the study authors: Reference gene primer amplification gave nucleated cell count estimates. Sequencing was performed with immunoSEQ multiplex PCR; in TCRdb, only in-frame clones are kept and a portion is missing. V, J and clone size are taken as reported in that table, and D and trimming were inferred from the DNA itself. The table records a few hundred thousand clones, approximately 89% of them present only once. It was during active infection that Seattle patients were enrolled and then longitudinally followed. This CDR3 region has 14 residues. CDR1 and CDR2 (germline): MNHEY, SVGAGI. J was trimmed by 3 bases and V by 5 bases; bases with no gene match: 3.

Source material: peripheral blood. This clonotype was sampled from a woman between 25 and 40 years old with COVID-19, enrolled during active disease. This chain connects TRBV6-5 to TRBJ2-3; TRBD1 matches at 9 bases. The CDR3 DNA is TGTGCCAGCAGTCCGGGACAGGGAACAGATACGCAGTATTTT. This sequence encodes CASSPGQGTDTQYF.